This TCR beta chain was captured by sequencing in a study of molecular identifiers for immune sequencing clone quantification. Overall study results and limits: Under 1% of molecules in naive cells, but over 99% of effector molecules, belonged to clones above 20 RNA copies.

This CDR3 has 16 residues. Germline assignment: CDR1 LGHNA and CDR2 YSLEER. V was clipped by 1 base and J by 2 bases; unmatched bases: 4. To note about this clonotype: The antigen is undetermined.

From the PCR reads, TCRdb called clonotypes with MiXCR, one entry per CDR3 protein. Among more than 550,000 distinct CDR3 sequences listed, about 25% were seen once. Sorted cells numbering about 20,000 to 1,000,000, with 10%, 30% or 50% RNA, yielded the naive CD8 libraries. The source is a human donor in good health. Some libraries in this study had Jurkat cell RNA spiked in. The chain carries TRBV4-3 and TRBJ2-3, with 9 bases fitting TRBD2. Sequenced sample: naive CD8+ T cells from blood, with Jurkat cell RNA spiked in. Subset given: FACS-sorted CD8+CD4-CCR7+CD45RA+ naive T cells. CDR3 bases: TGCGCCAGCAGCCAAGTTGAGCGGGGGGACACAGATACGCAGTATTTT. Its protein is CASSQVERGDTDTQYF.